The present T cell receptor beta chain was sequenced within a study of regulatory T cells in long-lasting Graves disease. With regard to this clonotype: The target antigen is unknown.

Time point of the sample: newly diagnosed GD, antithyroid drugs for less than 3 months. After RNA was extracted from PBMCs, the TCR library was made from it. Study-level points and caveats: Between persistent patients, about 2,500 public clonotypes were shared, exceeding the 900 to 1,000 shared between new patients. Favored gene segments in persistent disease were TRBV28, TRBJ1-2 and TRBJ2-5.

Construction of TCR beta libraries relied on iRepertoire HTBI primers and on Arm-PCR targeting CDR3 regions. Each CDR3 protein gets one entry after TCRdb re-called the multiplex PCR reads with MiXCR. The sample has 300,000 to 400,000 distinct CDR3 sequences, 16% seen once. CDR3 length equals 14 residues. CDR1 SGHRS and CDR2 YFSETQ come from the germline V gene. V was cut by 4 bases and J by 5 bases, with 15 bases left in between. The sample was also linked to a second study, of T cells in Graves' hyperthyroidism and ophthalmopathy. That publication notes: Patients were excluded for uncontrolled infection, other autoimmune disease, pregnancy or lactation. Most clonotypes that expanded in the thyroid above 0.001 also showed up in blood.

This sequence joins TRBV5-1 and TRBJ2-5; a possible D gene is TRBD2 (6 bases). Specimen: peripheral blood mononuclear cells (PBMCs), collected at new diagnosis, from a patient treated with antithyroid drugs. The TCR comes from a man aged 40-49 years with Graves disease. The DNA for the CDR3 is TGCGCCAGCAGCCCATGGGGGAGGATGGAGACCCAGTACTTC. Its translation is CASSPWGRMETQYF.